Listed below are T cell receptor beta chains from one sample, sequenced in a study of radiotherapy plus CTLA-4 blockade in lung cancer. Libraries were prepared by immunoSEQ multiplex PCR; TCRdb keeps only in-frame clonotypes and omits some of them. The data contain 40,000 to 50,000 clones, approximately 78% of them seen just once; the ten biggest clones take up 2.5% to 4%. Here the sequenced sample was peripheral blood, taken from a patient treated with radiotherapy plus ipilimumab. The source of these receptors is a human donor with non-small cell lung cancer who had stable disease on radiotherapy plus ipilimumab. The CDR3 runs from the conserved cysteine through the conserved F or W. The order of the fields is CDR3 DNA, CDR3 protein, V gene, D gene, clone size, J gene. A D gene is named only where the DNA matches it firmly. Only part of the rows carry a size: once, few, many, or a class if the clone is expanded.

cdr3_nt: TGTGCCAGCTCCTCATCCGACAGGGGGCCTGCTTTCTTT
cdr3_aa: CASSSSDRGPAFF
v_call: TRBV18
d_call: TRBD1
clone_size: .
j_call: TRBJ1-1

cdr3_nt: TGCGCCAGCAGACAGGGGGCCACAGATACGCAGTATTTT
cdr3_aa: CASRQGATDTQYF
v_call: TRBV10-1
d_call: TRBD1
clone_size: .
j_call: TRBJ2-3

cdr3_nt: TGTGCCAGCAGCTCTATGCCCCATGAGCAGTTCTTC
cdr3_aa: CASSSMPHEQFF
v_call: TRBV7-6
d_call: .
clone_size: .
j_call: TRBJ2-1

cdr3_nt: TGTGCCTGGAGTGTATATACTAGCGGACACAATGAGCAGTTCTTC
cdr3_aa: CAWSVYTSGHNEQFF
v_call: TRBV30
d_call: TRBD2
clone_size: .
j_call: TRBJ2-1

cdr3_nt: TGTGCCAGCAGGCTAGCGGGAGGGATCTCTAATGAGCAGTTCTTC
cdr3_aa: CASRLAGGISNEQFF
v_call: TRBV2
d_call: TRBD2
clone_size: .
j_call: TRBJ2-1

cdr3_nt: TGTGCCAGCAGTCCTCGCTCCGGACTCATGAACACTGAAGCTTTCTTT
cdr3_aa: CASSPRSGLMNTEAFF
v_call: TRBV7-8
d_call: .
clone_size: .
j_call: TRBJ1-1

cdr3_nt: TGTGCCAGCAGTTCAAGCGGGAGGTACTACAATGAGCAGTTCTTC
cdr3_aa: CASSSSGRYYNEQFF
v_call: TRBV6-1
d_call: TRBD2
clone_size: .
j_call: TRBJ2-1

cdr3_nt: TGTGCCAGCTCGTACCGGGGTCGCGGGAACACTGAAGCTTTCTTT
cdr3_aa: CASSYRGRGNTEAFF
v_call: TRBV27
d_call: .
clone_size: .
j_call: TRBJ1-1

cdr3_nt: TGTGCCAGCAGTGCGGGGATGAACACTGAAGCTTTCTTT
cdr3_aa: CASSAGMNTEAFF
v_call: TRBV6-4
d_call: .
clone_size: .
j_call: TRBJ1-1

cdr3_nt: TGTGCCAGCAGCGTAGCGGCTAGCGGGACTTACGAGCAGTACTTC
cdr3_aa: CASSVAASGTYEQYF
v_call: TRBV9
d_call: TRBD2
clone_size: .
j_call: TRBJ2-7

cdr3_nt: TGTGCCAGCAGCGAAGCGGGGGGGGCGGGCACAGATACGCAGTATTTT
cdr3_aa: CASSEAGGAGTDTQYF
v_call: TRBV9
d_call: TRBD2
clone_size: .
j_call: TRBJ2-3

cdr3_nt: TGTGCCAGCAGCTCCGCAGCGGGAGCGGGCAATGAGCAGTTCTTC
cdr3_aa: CASSSAAGAGNEQFF
v_call: TRBV5-4
d_call: TRBD2
clone_size: .
j_call: TRBJ2-1

cdr3_nt: TGTGCCAGCAGAGCGACAGGGTTGGGTCAGCCCCAGCATTTT
cdr3_aa: CASRATGLGQPQHF
v_call: TRBV6-1
d_call: TRBD1
clone_size: .
j_call: TRBJ1-5

cdr3_nt: TGTGCCATCAAAGCGGGAGTAGGGGAGACCCAGTACTTC
cdr3_aa: CAIKAGVGETQYF
v_call: TRBV10-3
d_call: TRBD2
clone_size: once
j_call: TRBJ2-5

cdr3_nt: TGTGCCAGTAGTATAGGAGGAGGCAGCTCTACCTTC
cdr3_aa: CASSIGGGSSTF
v_call: TRBV19
d_call: .
clone_size: .
j_call: TRBJ1-2

cdr3_nt: TGCGCCAGCAGCCAAGGACAGGGTAACGAAAAACTGTTTTTT
cdr3_aa: CASSQGQGNEKLFF
v_call: TRBV4-3
d_call: TRBD1
clone_size: once
j_call: TRBJ1-4

cdr3_nt: TGTGCCAGCAGCTTATCCGCGGTACTAACCTACGAGCAGTACTTC
cdr3_aa: CASSLSAVLTYEQYF
v_call: TRBV7-9
d_call: .
clone_size: .
j_call: TRBJ2-7

cdr3_nt: TGTGCCAGCAGTTTAGGTCCCGGGACAGGGAGGCAAAAACTGTTTTTT
cdr3_aa: CASSLGPGTGRQKLFF
v_call: TRBV28
d_call: TRBD1
clone_size: once
j_call: TRBJ1-4

cdr3_nt: TGTGCCAGCAGTGAATCCTTGGGACTAGCGGGAGGAGATACGCAGTATTTT
cdr3_aa: CASSESLGLAGGDTQYF
v_call: TRBV25-1
d_call: TRBD2
clone_size: .
j_call: TRBJ2-3

cdr3_nt: TGTGCCACCCTAGCGCGGGAGGGGGAGACCCAGTACTTC
cdr3_aa: CATLAREGETQYF
v_call: TRBV10-3
d_call: TRBD2
clone_size: .
j_call: TRBJ2-5

cdr3_nt: TGTGCCAGCAGTGAAGCGAGAGGGACCCAGTACTTC
cdr3_aa: CASSEARGTQYF
v_call: TRBV2
d_call: .
clone_size: .
j_call: TRBJ2-5

cdr3_nt: TGTGCCAGCAGGTCGCGGGGGACCGACGAGCAGTACTTC
cdr3_aa: CASRSRGTDEQYF
v_call: TRBV5-8
d_call: TRBD2
clone_size: .
j_call: TRBJ2-7

cdr3_nt: TGTGCCAGTACCCGAGGGGGCTCTGGAAACACCATATATTTT
cdr3_aa: CASTRGGSGNTIYF
v_call: TRBV19
d_call: .
clone_size: .
j_call: TRBJ1-3

cdr3_nt: TGTGCCAGCAGCGCCAAGACAGGGCACACCGGGGAGCTGTTTTTT
cdr3_aa: CASSAKTGHTGELFF
v_call: TRBV9
d_call: TRBD1
clone_size: few
j_call: TRBJ2-2